This T cell receptor (beta chain) was documented in a study of T cell repertoires in aging, cancer and after chemotherapy. Multiplex touch-down PCR with TRB-A/B primers amplified rearranged V-D-J TRB sequences. A single record per CDR3 protein comes from TCRdb applying MiXCR to the multiplex PCR reads. The sample includes 2,500 to 3,000 distinct CDR3 sequences, around 21% of them seen just once. The template was genomic DNA from peripheral blood, not RNA. The germline V gene has CDR1 MDHEN and CDR2 SYDVKM. Trimming pared 3 bases from V and 6 bases from J, leaving 6 bases between. CDR3 length: 12 residues.

The sample was blood. V and J are TRBV28 and TRBJ1-5, with D unresolved. The receptor was isolated from a human donor with a solid tumor. The CDR3: CASSFMVQPQHF. CDR3 nucleotides: TGTGCCAGCAGTTTTATGGTTCAGCCCCAGCATTTT.